This is a list of T cell receptor beta chains from one sample in a study of long-term antiretroviral therapy in people with HIV. Assay: immunoSEQ multiplex PCR; the TCRdb copy retains only in-frame clones and omits some. The table includes some 6,000 clones, roughly 80% detected once. Sequenced material: unsorted PBMCs, taken 0.5 years before starting antiretroviral therapy. These receptors were collected from a man in his forties or fifties with HIV. Each CDR3 is given with its conserved first and last residue. The D gene is left open where the match is weak. The listing skips clone size in some rows; elsewhere it reads once, few, many or a size class.

d_gene: TRBD2; j_gene: TRBJ2-7; abundance: -; v_gene: TRBV27; CDR3nt: TGTGCCAGCAGATATTCTGGGACTAGCGTCGTCTACGAGCAGTACTTC; CDR3aa: CASRYSGTSVVYEQYF
d_gene: -; j_gene: TRBJ1-2; abundance: -; v_gene: TRBV9; CDR3nt: TGTGCCAGCAGCCCCCAAACGCGGGGGGATGGCTACACCTTC; CDR3aa: CASSPQTRGDGYTF
d_gene: -; j_gene: TRBJ2-2; abundance: -; v_gene: TRBV9; CDR3nt: TGTGCCAGCAGCACCCAGTCGGGTATTGGGGAGCTGTTTTTT; CDR3aa: CASSTQSGIGELFF
d_gene: -; j_gene: TRBJ1-6; abundance: -; v_gene: TRBV2; CDR3nt: TGTGCCAGCAACGCCCCTAATAATTCACCCCTCCACTTT; CDR3aa: CASNAPNNSPLHF
d_gene: -; j_gene: TRBJ2-7; abundance: large; v_gene: TRBV11-2; CDR3nt: TGTGCCAGCAGCTCGAAGAGGGGAACCTCCTACGAGCAGTACTTC; CDR3aa: CASSSKRGTSYEQYF
d_gene: -; j_gene: TRBJ2-7; abundance: -; v_gene: TRBV28; CDR3nt: TGTGCCAGCAGGCGAGGGGGACCTTCGTACGAGCAGTACTTC; CDR3aa: CASRRGGPSYEQYF
d_gene: -; j_gene: TRBJ1-2; abundance: -; v_gene: TRBV27; CDR3nt: TGTGCCAGCAGTCCCACCCGTACGAGACCCTATGGCTACACCTTC; CDR3aa: CASSPTRTRPYGYTF
d_gene: TRBD1; j_gene: TRBJ2-7; abundance: -; v_gene: TRBV4-3; CDR3nt: TGCGCCAGCAGCCAAGCGTGGGGACAGGGGGTCTACGAGCAGTACTTC; CDR3aa: CASSQAWGQGVYEQYF
d_gene: -; j_gene: TRBJ2-1; abundance: few; v_gene: TRBV7-3; CDR3nt: TGTGCCAGCAGCCCTACACTAGCACGGAATGAGCAGTTCTTC; CDR3aa: CASSPTLARNEQFF
d_gene: -; j_gene: TRBJ1-6; abundance: -; v_gene: TRBV10-2; CDR3nt: TGCGCCAGCAGTAATTGGGGGGCGCGAGGTAATTCACCCCTCCACTTT; CDR3aa: CASSNWGARGNSPLHF
d_gene: -; j_gene: TRBJ2-3; abundance: -; v_gene: TRBV5-6; CDR3nt: TGTGCCAGCAGCCTAGACGATACGCAGTATTTT; CDR3aa: CASSLDDTQYF
d_gene: -; j_gene: TRBJ2-3; abundance: -; v_gene: TRBV27; CDR3nt: TGTGCCAGCAGTCCGGCCGGGCCGGACACAGATACGCAGTATTTT; CDR3aa: CASSPAGPDTDTQYF
d_gene: -; j_gene: TRBJ1-5; abundance: -; v_gene: TRBV6-1; CDR3nt: TGTGCCAGCAGTGAATTCTCGGCCAATTGGCTCAATCAGCCCCAGCATTTT; CDR3aa: CASSEFSANWLNQPQHF
d_gene: TRBD2; j_gene: TRBJ2-3; abundance: once; v_gene: TRBV10-1; CDR3nt: TGCGCCAGCAGTGAAACTAGCGGGGGCACAGATACGCAGTATTTT; CDR3aa: CASSETSGGTDTQYF
d_gene: -; j_gene: TRBJ2-1; abundance: -; v_gene: TRBV5-8; CDR3nt: TGTGCCAGCAGCCCGTTCGGGGACAATGAGCAGTTCTTC; CDR3aa: CASSPFGDNEQFF
d_gene: -; j_gene: TRBJ1-5; abundance: few; v_gene: TRBV30; CDR3nt: TGTGCCTGGAGTGTCGAATATAGCAATCAGCCCCAGCATTTT; CDR3aa: CAWSVEYSNQPQHF
d_gene: TRBD2; j_gene: TRBJ2-1; abundance: -; v_gene: TRBV7-8; CDR3nt: TGTGCCAGCAGCCCCCAGCTTTTTGCGGGGGGGCGGGGTGAGCAGTTCTTC; CDR3aa: CASSPQLFAGGRGEQFF
d_gene: -; j_gene: TRBJ1-3; abundance: -; v_gene: TRBV7-6; CDR3nt: TGTGCCAGCAGCTTAGCCCCGACTGAAGCTGGAAACACCATATATTTT; CDR3aa: CASSLAPTEAGNTIYF
d_gene: TRBD1; j_gene: TRBJ1-1; abundance: -; v_gene: TRBV25-1; CDR3nt: TGTGCCAGCAGCACAGGGGGCACTGAAGCTTTCTTT; CDR3aa: CASSTGGTEAFF
d_gene: -; j_gene: TRBJ1-6; abundance: -; v_gene: TRBV5-1; CDR3nt: TGCGCCAGCAACGATGGGGGGAATTCACCCCTCCACTTT; CDR3aa: CASNDGGNSPLHF
d_gene: TRBD1; j_gene: TRBJ2-7; abundance: -; v_gene: TRBV5-4; CDR3nt: TGTGCCAGCAGCTCCCGGGACAGATACGAGCAGTACTTC; CDR3aa: CASSSRDRYEQYF
d_gene: -; j_gene: TRBJ1-2; abundance: -; v_gene: TRBV30; CDR3nt: TGTGCCTGCCTCCGCGAGGCATCTAACTATGGCTACACCTTC; CDR3aa: CACLREASNYGYTF
d_gene: -; j_gene: TRBJ1-5; abundance: -; v_gene: TRBV5-6; CDR3nt: TGTGCCAGCAGCTTTGGACAGAATAGCAATCAGCCCCAGCATTTT; CDR3aa: CASSFGQNSNQPQHF
d_gene: -; j_gene: TRBJ1-4; abundance: -; v_gene: TRBV30; CDR3nt: TGTGCCTGGGCCGGGGTCGACTCGACTAATGAAAAACTGTTTTTT; CDR3aa: CAWAGVDSTNEKLFF
d_gene: -; j_gene: TRBJ2-3; abundance: -; v_gene: TRBV15; CDR3nt: TGTGCCACGAGGGACGGTGCTAGCACAGATACGCAGTATTTT; CDR3aa: CATRDGASTDTQYF
d_gene: TRBD2; j_gene: TRBJ2-2; abundance: -; v_gene: TRBV7-2; CDR3nt: TGTGCCAGCAGCTCCTCGATGACTAGCTGGGAGCTGTTTTTT; CDR3aa: CASSSSMTSWELFF
d_gene: -; j_gene: TRBJ1-6; abundance: -; v_gene: TRBV5-6; CDR3nt: TGTGCCAGCAGCGCCACACCTTATAATTCACCCCTCCACTTT; CDR3aa: CASSATPYNSPLHF
d_gene: TRBD1; j_gene: TRBJ2-7; abundance: -; v_gene: TRBV7-9; CDR3nt: TGTGCCAGCAGCTTAGAAGGGACAGGGTGGAAGCAGCAGTACTTC; CDR3aa: CASSLEGTGWKQQYF
d_gene: TRBD1; j_gene: TRBJ1-2; abundance: -; v_gene: TRBV12-5; CDR3nt: TGTGCTAGTGGTTTGAACGGGACAGGGAACTATGGCTACACCTTC; CDR3aa: CASGLNGTGNYGYTF
d_gene: TRBD2; j_gene: TRBJ2-7; abundance: few; v_gene: TRBV5-1; CDR3nt: TGCGCCAGCAGCTTGGTGGGCGGGGGCGAGCAGTACTTC; CDR3aa: CASSLVGGGEQYF
d_gene: TRBD2; j_gene: TRBJ2-1; abundance: -; v_gene: TRBV11-2; CDR3nt: TGTGCCAGCAGCCCTGGGAGGGGCAATGAGCAGTTCTTC; CDR3aa: CASSPGRGNEQFF
d_gene: -; j_gene: TRBJ2-3; abundance: -; v_gene: TRBV2; CDR3nt: TGTGCCAGCAGTGAAGCGCCTGATTTTTCAGATACGCAGTATTTT; CDR3aa: CASSEAPDFSDTQYF
d_gene: TRBD1; j_gene: TRBJ2-6; abundance: -; v_gene: TRBV19; CDR3nt: TGTGCCAGTAGTACCGGACAGGGGACTTGGACTGGGGCCAACGTCCTGACTTTC; CDR3aa: CASSTGQGTWTGANVLTF
d_gene: -; j_gene: TRBJ1-5; abundance: few; v_gene: TRBV6-5; CDR3nt: TGTGCCAGCAGTCCCGGACACAACAATCAGCCCCAGCATTTT; CDR3aa: CASSPGHNNQPQHF
d_gene: -; j_gene: TRBJ2-2; abundance: few; v_gene: TRBV6-6; CDR3nt: TGTGCCAGCAGTTATGGGGGGCTCACCGGGGAGCTGTTTTTT; CDR3aa: CASSYGGLTGELFF
d_gene: -; j_gene: TRBJ2-3; abundance: -; v_gene: TRBV27; CDR3nt: TGTGCCAGCAGTTTAATGGCGGGCACAGATACGCAGTATTTT; CDR3aa: CASSLMAGTDTQYF
d_gene: -; j_gene: TRBJ1-1; abundance: -; v_gene: TRBV19; CDR3nt: TGTGCCAGTAGTATAGATGTACCCTTGAACACTGAAGCTTTCTTT; CDR3aa: CASSIDVPLNTEAFF
d_gene: -; j_gene: TRBJ2-1; abundance: -; v_gene: TRBV27; CDR3nt: TGTGCCAGCAGTCCTGGACTGGGGGAGTTCTTC; CDR3aa: CASSPGLGEFF